The 32 T cell receptor beta chains reported below all come from one sample, sequenced in a study of OX40 agonist ivuxolimab in advanced cancers. Method: immunoSEQ multiplex PCR; TCRdb's copy keeps in-frame clones and lacks some. Of 25,000 to 40,000 clones listed, less than 90% were seen once; the top ten hold 15% to 25%. Material: CD4+ or CD8+ T cells sorted from blood, obtained in a trial of the OX40 agonist ivuxolimab. Receptors were obtained from an adult with an advanced solid tumor such as melanoma, head and neck, liver or kidney cancer.

The J gene is TRBJ1-4, the V gene TRBV27; weak D call: TRBD1 (6 bases). Trimming shortened V by 7 bases and J by 9 bases, and 21 bases separated the two germline ends. In germline, CDR1 is MNHEY, CDR2 SMNVEV (reference sequence). This CDR3 has 15 residues. The CDR3 here is CASTGEGGQRKKLFF. The CDR3 coding sequence is TGTGCCAGCACAGGAGAGGGGGGCCAAAGGAAAAAACTGTTTTTT.

The chain recombines TRBV2 with TRBJ1-2; D gene unclear. The V and J ends lost 3 bases and 2 bases respectively, with 7 bases between them. Germline CDR1 is SNHLY and CDR2 is FYNNEI. The CDR3 sequence is 13 residues long. DNA of the CDR3: TGTGCCAGCAGTGAGTTCGACAACTATGGCTACACCTTC. Its protein product is CASSEFDNYGYTF.

The chain recombines TRBV4-1 with TRBJ1-5; a possible D gene is TRBD1 (5 bases). V was pared by 1 base and J by 6 bases, with 10 bases between. Germline lookup yields CDR1 MGHRA and CDR2 YSYEKL. The CDR3 covers 14 residues. In nucleotides, the CDR3 is TGCGCCAGCAGCCAAGCAGGGTCTGGTCAGCCCCAGCATTTT. The encoded protein is CASSQAGSGQPQHF.

The chain links TRBV27 to TRBJ2-6, with 8 bases identical to TRBD1. With V trimmed by 5 bases and J by 4 bases, 13 bases remained unmatched. CDR1 and CDR2 (germline): MNHEY, SMNVEV (reference sequence). The CDR3 spans 18 residues. This CDR3 is CASSPLRDRSLGANVLTF. CDR3 in DNA: TGTGCCAGCAGTCCACTCCGGGACAGGAGCCTCGGGGCCAACGTCCTGACTTTC.

This chain uses TRBV7-9 with TRBJ1-1; no firm D call. V was shortened by 5 bases and J by 4 bases, with 5 bases between the two germline ends. This CDR3 has 11 amino acids. The germline gives CDR1 SEHNR, CDR2 FQNEAQ (reference sequence). Here the CDR3 DNA reads TGTGCCAGCAGCCCAGGCACTGAAGCTTTCTTT. It specifies CASSPGTEAFF.

The chain has TRBV6-5 and TRBJ1-1, with D unclear. Trimming shortened V by 0 bases and J by 5 bases, and 10 bases separated the two germline ends. The CDR3 covers 14 residues. The germline gives CDR1 MNHEY, CDR2 SVGAGI. DNA for the CDR3: TGTGCCAGCAGTTACTCCAGCGTAGTTACTGAAGCTTTCTTT. This codes for CASSYSSVVTEAFF.

The chain recombines TRBV5-1 with TRBJ2-7, with 9 bases identical to TRBD2. This CDR3 comprises 15 residues. J lost 1 base, V lost 3 bases, and 5 bases had no gene match. Germline assignment: CDR1 SGHRS and CDR2 YFSETQ. The CDR3: CASSSGLARSYEQYF. The CDR3 DNA follows: TGCGCCAGCAGCTCCGGACTAGCGCGGTCCTACGAGCAGTACTTC.

The rearrangement uses TRBV6-5 and TRBJ2-3, with 16 bases identical to TRBD2. The V gene's germline CDR1 is MNHEY and CDR2 SVGAGI. The CDR3 runs 15 residues. V shed 5 bases, J shed 4 bases, and the junction held 0 bases outside the gene matches. CDR3: CASSGTSGGADTQYF. Here the CDR3 DNA reads TGTGCCAGCAGTGGGACTAGCGGGGGGGCAGATACGCAGTATTTT.

The chain joins TRBV6-1 to TRBJ2-1; 8 bases line up with TRBD2. V shed 4 bases, J shed 3 bases, and the junction held 11 bases outside the gene matches. In germline, CDR1 is MNHNS, CDR2 SASEGT. The CDR3 totals 17 residues. CDR3 coding DNA: TGTGCCAGCAGTGCCGGGTCCGTAGCGGGGTTCTACAATGAGCAGTTCTTC. The encoded protein is CASSAGSVAGFYNEQFF.

The sample holds one count of this clone. The gene calls are TRBV28 and TRBJ2-7; D is possibly TRBD1 (5 bases). The CDR3 has 14 residues. Between the trimmed V and J ends, which lost 3 bases and 0 bases, there was a span of 9 bases. Germline loops: CDR1 MDHEN, CDR2 SYDVKM. CDR3 in amino acids: CASSFDSSSYEQYF. CDR3 nucleotides: TGTGCCAGCAGTTTCGACAGTTCCTCCTACGAGCAGTACTTC.

V is TRBV19 and J is TRBJ1-6; 8 bases map to TRBD1. The CDR3 has 14 residues. Losses at the gene ends were 6 bases for V and 5 bases for J; bases not matched to a gene: 3. Germline V gene data show CDR1 as LNHDA and CDR2 as SQIVND (reference sequence). The CDR3 spells CASRTGVHNSPLHF. The CDR3 DNA follows: TGTGCCAGTAGGACAGGGGTCCATAATTCACCCCTCCACTTT.

J is TRBJ1-1 and V is TRBV6-6, with D tentatively TRBD1 (5 bases). This CDR3 comprises 14 residues. In germline, CDR1 is MNHNY, CDR2 SVGAGI (reference sequence). Trimming left V 7 bases short and J 9 bases short, with 21 bases between. DNA of the CDR3: TGTGCCAGCAATCCTGGAGGGGTTACACTGAAAGCTTTCTTT. As protein: CASNPGGVTLKAFF.

The J gene is TRBJ2-1, the V gene TRBV6-5; D may be TRBD1 or TRBD2 (6 bases each). Trimming pared 6 bases from V and 9 bases from J, leaving 18 bases between. The CDR3 is 14 residues long. Germline CDR1 reads MNHEY; CDR2 reads SVGAGI. This CDR3 reads CASSLPGGHGEQFF. CDR3 DNA sequence: TGTGCCAGCAGCCTCCCCGGGGGCCACGGTGAGCAGTTCTTC.

The J gene is TRBJ1-1, the V gene TRBV4-2, with D maybe TRBD1 (5 bases). V was clipped by 3 bases and J by 2 bases, with 10 bases between them. The CDR3 runs to 14 residues. Looked up from germline, CDR1 is LGHNA and CDR2 is YNFKEQ. CDR3 nucleotide sequence: TGTGCCAGCAGCCAGTTGACAGAAAACACTGAAGCTTTCTTT. Translated, it gives CASSQLTENTEAFF.

This chain's CDR3 is CASKGQANEKLFF. In DNA form, the CDR3 reads TGTGCCAGCAAAGGACAGGCTAATGAAAAACTGTTTTTT. The gene calls are TRBV6-4 and TRBJ1-4; 7 nucleotides match TRBD1. V was pared by 7 bases and J by 3 bases, with 2 bases of the junction left unmatched. The CDR3 is 13 amino acids. Germline V gives CDR1 MRHNA, CDR2 SNTAGT.

V is TRBV2 and J is TRBJ1-5; 9 bases fit TRBD1. Per germline, CDR1 SNHLY and CDR2 FYNNEI. J gave up 4 bases and V 6 bases, and 7 bases lay outside the gene matches. The CDR3 totals 15 residues. The CDR3 here is CASSVDRGPNQPQHF. For the CDR3, the DNA is TGTGCCAGCAGCGTGGACAGGGGCCCAAATCAGCCCCAGCATTTT.

This clone was recorded a few times. V and J are TRBV28 and TRBJ2-2; D call uncertain. The CDR3 runs to 12 residues. Germline assignment: CDR1 MDHEN and CDR2 SYDVKM. Trimming removed 2 bases from V and 2 bases from J, with 0 bases in between. The CDR3 DNA is TGTGCCAGCAGTTTAAACACCGGGGAGCTGTTTTTT. Translation gives CASSLNTGELFF.

The V and J genes are TRBV28 and TRBJ2-7, with D perhaps TRBD2 (6 bases). Germline V gene sequence: CDR1 MDHEN, CDR2 SYDVKM. Trimming pared 6 bases from V and 0 bases from J, leaving 15 bases between. The CDR3 spans 15 residues. CDR3 region: CASSFPGTPSYEQYF. CDR3 sequence (DNA): TGTGCCAGCAGCTTTCCCGGGACTCCCTCCTACGAGCAGTACTTC.

V gene TRBV7-2 combines with J gene TRBJ2-5, with 7 bases lining up with TRBD2. Per the germline V gene, CDR1 is SGHTA and CDR2 is FQGNSA. CDR3 length: 14 residues. V lost 2 bases to trimming and J lost 2 bases; unmatched junction nucleotides: 2. The CDR3 loop reads CASSLLGGQETQYF. As DNA, the CDR3 is TGTGCCAGCAGCTTATTGGGGGGGCAAGAGACCCAGTACTTC.

The rearrangement uses TRBV13 and TRBJ2-1; TRBD1 agrees at 7 bases. Per the germline V gene, CDR1 is PRHDT and CDR2 is FYEKMQ (reference sequence). Germline trimming cut 5 bases from V and 0 bases from J; bases unmatched to any gene: 7. The length of the CDR3 is 16 residues. In DNA, the CDR3 is TGTGCCAGCAGCGCAACAGGGGAGAGCTCCTACAATGAGCAGTTCTTC. Translation gives CASSATGESSYNEQFF.

The chain has TRBV30 and TRBJ2-2, with 7 bases fitting TRBD1. The CDR3 has 13 residues. Trimming took 2 bases from V and 6 from J; bases not matched to a gene: 3. Per the germline V gene, CDR1 is GTSNPN and CDR2 is SVGIG (reference sequence). Here the CDR3 DNA reads TGTGCCTGGAGTATCGACAGGGCCGGGGAGCTGTTTTTT. It is translated as CAWSIDRAGELFF.

The sample holds one count of this clone. The V call is TRBV28, the J call TRBJ1-2; D remains ambiguous. Trimming took 2 bases from V and 6 from J, leaving 7 bases between them. From germline, CDR1 is MDHEN and CDR2 SYDVKM. The CDR3 runs 12 residues. The CDR3 sequence is CASSLMSHGYTF. In DNA, the CDR3 is TGTGCCAGCAGTTTAATGTCTCATGGCTACACCTTC.

J is TRBJ1-3 and V is TRBV28; D is unclear. CDR3 length equals 13 residues. Trimming shortened V by 8 bases and J by 7 bases, and 15 bases separated the two germline ends. Germline V gene data show CDR1 as MDHEN and CDR2 as SYDVKM. Here the CDR3 DNA reads TGTGCCAGCCGGACGGAGGGTAGGAACACCATATATTTT. Its translation is CASRTEGRNTIYF. Looking up the rest from reference TRBV28 and TRBJ1-3 gives the full variable domain: DVKVTQSSRYLVKRTGEKVFLECVQDMDHENMFWYRQDPGLGLRLIYFSYDVKMKEKGDIPEGYSVSREKKERFSLILESASTNQTSMYLCASRTEGRNTIYFGEGSWLTVV.

The chain has TRBV21-1 and TRBJ1-3; the D call TRBD1 from the table was never checked on the DNA. TRBV21-1 corresponds to a pseudogene. The CDR3 covers 16 residues. The CDR3 region is CASGGTERFSGNTIYF. DNA of the CDR3: TGTGCCAGCGGGGGGACAGAGAGATTCTCTGGAAACACCATATATTTT.

The chain links TRBV27 to TRBJ2-7; 9 bases match TRBD1. Trimming at V came to 5 bases and at J to 3 bases, leaving 5 bases not matched to a gene. The CDR3 extends over 14 amino acids. Germline V CDR1 and CDR2: MNHEY, SMNVEV (reference sequence). The CDR3 DNA is TGTGCCAGCAGTCCCGGGACAGGGATCTACGAGCAGTACTTC. Translated: CASSPGTGIYEQYF.

Here the CDR3 reads CASSPRGSDEQYF. The CDR3 DNA reads as TGTGCCAGCAGTCCCCGGGGAAGCGACGAGCAGTACTTC. The chain joins TRBV28 to TRBJ2-7, with D possibly TRBD2 on 5 matching bases. The germline gives CDR1 MDHEN, CDR2 SYDVKM. The CDR3 loop spans 13 amino acids. V was clipped by 5 bases and J by 5 bases, with 13 bases between them. Looking up the rest from reference TRBV28 and TRBJ2-7 gives the full variable domain: DVKVTQSSRYLVKRTGEKVFLECVQDMDHENMFWYRQDPGLGLRLIYFSYDVKMKEKGDIPEGYSVSREKKERFSLILESASTNQTSMYLCASSPRGSDEQYFGPGTRLTVT.

The chain recombines TRBV19 with TRBJ2-7; either TRBD1 or TRBD2 may fit D (5 bases each). The CDR3 runs 14 residues. V was trimmed by 6 bases and J by 8 bases, leaving 20 bases between them. Per the germline V gene, CDR1 is LNHDA and CDR2 is SQIVND (reference sequence). CDR3 loop: CASSISGSGAQQYF. The CDR3 region has the DNA TGTGCCAGTAGCATTTCGGGGAGTGGGGCCCAGCAGTACTTC.

The gene calls are TRBV5-1 and TRBJ1-2; D is perhaps TRBD1 (5 bases). Looked up from germline, CDR1 is SGHRS and CDR2 is YFSETQ. Trimming removed 2 bases from V and 5 bases from J, with 16 bases in between. The CDR3 has 15 amino acids. The DNA of the CDR3 is TGCGCCAGCAGCTTCGCTTCAGACAGAAATTATGGCTACACCTTC. It codes for CASSFASDRNYGYTF.

This sequence joins TRBV4-1 and TRBJ1-2; 8 bases align to TRBD1. V shed 2 bases, J shed 6 bases, and the junction held 11 bases outside the gene matches. This CDR3 comprises 16 residues. Germline lookup yields CDR1 MGHRA and CDR2 YSYEKL. The CDR3 sequence is CASSQSTGQDPNGYTF. The CDR3, as DNA: TGCGCCAGCAGCCAATCTACGGGACAGGACCCTAATGGCTACACCTTC.

The V call is TRBV5-1, the J call TRBJ2-1, with D tentatively TRBD1 (6 bases). The CDR3 extends over 13 amino acids. V shed 4 bases and J shed 6 bases, with 11 bases lying between them. The germline V gene has CDR1 SGHRS and CDR2 YFSETQ. The CDR3 DNA follows: TGCGCCAGCAGCGCACAGGGTTTCAATGAGCAGTTCTTC. Translating it yields CASSAQGFNEQFF.

This clone was detected once. The chain joins TRBV5-6 to TRBJ1-6; D might be TRBD1 (5 bases). V dropped 0 bases and J dropped 7 bases, with 11 bases sitting between them. CDR1 is SGHDT, CDR2 YYEEEE, per germline. The CDR3 covers 15 residues. The CDR3 loop reads CASSLAGRGNSPLHF. CDR3 coding DNA: TGTGCCAGCAGCTTGGCAGGGCGGGGGAATTCACCCCTCCACTTT.

The rearrangement joins TRBV11-2 to TRBJ2-7, with TRBD1 matching over 10 bases. CDR3 length: 14 amino acids. V lost 5 bases to trimming and J lost 2 bases; unmatched junction nucleotides: 3. Per germline, CDR1 SGHAT and CDR2 FQNNGV. The CDR3 region is CASSPGQGAYEQYF. The CDR3 region has the DNA TGTGCCAGCAGCCCCGGACAGGGGGCCTACGAGCAGTACTTC.